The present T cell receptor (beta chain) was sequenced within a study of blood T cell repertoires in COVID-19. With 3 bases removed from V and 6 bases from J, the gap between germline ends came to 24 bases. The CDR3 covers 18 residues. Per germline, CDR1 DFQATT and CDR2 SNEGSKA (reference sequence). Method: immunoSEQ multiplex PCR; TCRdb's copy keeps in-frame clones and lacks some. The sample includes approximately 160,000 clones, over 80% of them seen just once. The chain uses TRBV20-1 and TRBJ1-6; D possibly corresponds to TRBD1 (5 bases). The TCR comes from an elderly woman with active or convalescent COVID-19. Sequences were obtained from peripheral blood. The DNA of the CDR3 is TGCAGTGCTAGTTCCCGCGGGGGGAGGGCTGAGGGTAATTCACCCCTCCACTTT. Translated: CSASSRGGRAEGNSPLHF.